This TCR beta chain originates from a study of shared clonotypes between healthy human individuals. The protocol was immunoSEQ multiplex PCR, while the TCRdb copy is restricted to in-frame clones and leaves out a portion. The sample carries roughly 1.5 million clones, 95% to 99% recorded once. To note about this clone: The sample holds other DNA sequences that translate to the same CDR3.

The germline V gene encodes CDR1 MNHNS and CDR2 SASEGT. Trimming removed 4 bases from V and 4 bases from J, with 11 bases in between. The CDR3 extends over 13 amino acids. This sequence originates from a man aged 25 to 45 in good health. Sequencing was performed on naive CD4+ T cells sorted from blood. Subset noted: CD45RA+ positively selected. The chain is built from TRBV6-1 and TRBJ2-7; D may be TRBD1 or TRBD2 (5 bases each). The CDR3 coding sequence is TGTGCCAGCAGTGTCGGGACGAGATACGAGCAGTACTTC. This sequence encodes CASSVGTRYEQYF.